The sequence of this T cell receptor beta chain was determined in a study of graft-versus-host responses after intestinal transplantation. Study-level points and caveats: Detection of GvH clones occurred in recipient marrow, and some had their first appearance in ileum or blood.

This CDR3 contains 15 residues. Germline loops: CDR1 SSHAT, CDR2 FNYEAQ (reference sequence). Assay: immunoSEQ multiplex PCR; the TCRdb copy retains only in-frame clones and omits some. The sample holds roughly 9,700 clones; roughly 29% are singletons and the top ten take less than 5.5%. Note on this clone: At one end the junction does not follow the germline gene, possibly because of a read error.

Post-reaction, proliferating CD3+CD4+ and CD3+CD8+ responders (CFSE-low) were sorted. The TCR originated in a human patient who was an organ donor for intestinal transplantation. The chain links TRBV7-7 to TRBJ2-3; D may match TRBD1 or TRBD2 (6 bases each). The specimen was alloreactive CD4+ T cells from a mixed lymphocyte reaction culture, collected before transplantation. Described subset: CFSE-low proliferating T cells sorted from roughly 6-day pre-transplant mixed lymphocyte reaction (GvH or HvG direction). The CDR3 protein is CASSRSWGASDTQYF. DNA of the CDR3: TGTGCTAGCAGCCGCTCCTGGGGGGCTTCGGATACGCAGTATTTT.